The TCR beta chain described here comes from a study of blood T cell repertoires in COVID-19. Turning to the study itself: COVID-19 samples collected from the United States, Italy and Spain covered acute and convalescent phases. The cDNA or gDNA used as material had been derived from T cells, B-cell-depleted T cells, or PBMCs.

CDR3 length: 14 residues. V gave up 7 bases and J gave up 0 bases, with 12 bases separating them. In germline, CDR1 is ENHRY, CDR2 SYGVKD. Per the original data handling: The assay estimated nucleated cells by amplifying reference gene primers. Assay used: immunoSEQ multiplex PCR; TCRdb lists only in-frame clones, some missing. That table supplies the V and J calls and clone size; D and trimming were determined from the DNA. The sample includes roughly 95,000 clones, roughly 80% of them seen just once. V is TRBV10-3 and J is TRBJ1-1, with D unresolved. The sequence was obtained from a man at least 80 years old with acute or convalescent COVID-19. Material: peripheral blood. The chain's CDR3 is CAITPDTMNTEAFF. In nucleotides, the CDR3 is TGTGCCATCACCCCCGACACCATGAACACTGAAGCTTTCTTT.